This TCR beta chain derives from a study of blood T cell repertoires in COVID-19. Repertoires were generated with immunoSEQ multiplex PCR, while TCRdb's copy carries only in-frame clones and drops some. The profile shows just over 300,000 clones, 80% to 90% of them singletons. Trimming pared 1 base from V and 5 bases from J, leaving 12 bases between. Per the germline V gene, CDR1 is SNHLY and CDR2 is FYNNEI. The CDR3 covers 15 residues. The TCR was taken from a young man who had recovered from COVID-19. Source material: PBMCs or T cells enriched from blood (not recorded which). The chain employs TRBV2 and TRBJ1-5, with D perhaps TRBD1 (5 bases). CDR3 in amino acids: CASSEEQDNYQPQHF. The CDR3 DNA sequence: TGTGCCAGCAGTGAAGAACAGGATAATTATCAGCCCCAGCATTTT.